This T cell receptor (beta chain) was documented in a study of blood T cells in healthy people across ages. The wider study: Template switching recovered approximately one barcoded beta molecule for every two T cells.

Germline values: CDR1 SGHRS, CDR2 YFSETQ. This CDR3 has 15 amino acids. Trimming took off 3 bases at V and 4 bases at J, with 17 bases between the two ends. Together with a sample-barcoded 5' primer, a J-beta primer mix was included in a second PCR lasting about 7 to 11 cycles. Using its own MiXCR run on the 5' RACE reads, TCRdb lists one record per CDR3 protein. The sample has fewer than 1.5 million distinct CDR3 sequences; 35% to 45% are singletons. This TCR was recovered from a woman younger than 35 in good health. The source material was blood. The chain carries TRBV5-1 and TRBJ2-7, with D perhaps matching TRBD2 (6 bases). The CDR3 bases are TGCGCCAGCAGCTCAGAAAACCGGGACTTGTACGAGCAGTACTTC. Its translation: CASSSENRDLYEQYF.